This TCR beta chain was recorded in a study of vaccination effects on CD4 cells after COVID-19. Prior to sequencing, the ViraFEST assay stimulated PBMC with viral peptide pools, which expanded the antigen-specific CD4+ T cells. After more than 8 days in culture, the CD4+ T cells were isolated. As for this clone: Its antigen is not identified.

Produced via immunoSEQ multiplex PCR; TCRdb's table is partial and in-frame only. The sample lists about 79,000 clones, around 70% seen once, with under 2% in the top ten. CDR1 and CDR2 (germline): SQVTM, ANQGSEA. Trimming removed 1 base from V and 0 bases from J, with 3 bases in between. The CDR3 has 12 amino acids. This TCR was sampled from a human donor who received a COVID-19 vaccine. The source material was CD4+ T cells from PBMCs cultured with HCoV-229E spike peptides, sampled before COVID-19 vaccination. The J gene is TRBJ2-5, the V gene TRBV29-1, with D unclear. Here the CDR3 reads CSVEVYQETQYF. CDR3 bases: TGCAGCGTTGAAGTGTACCAAGAGACCCAGTACTTC.